One sample yielded the 4 T cell receptor beta chains listed below, sequenced in a study of shared clonotypes between healthy human individuals. Naive CD8 populations comprised CD45RO-negative cells positively selected for CCR7, excluding terminally differentiated effector memory CD45RA+ cells. Here immunoSEQ multiplex PCR was the method, and the copy in TCRdb shows in-frame clones only, minus some. The top ten clones hold roughly 1.2% of a sample with nearly 2 million clones, approximately 95% of them seen once. The sequencing sample was made of naive CD8+ T cells sorted from blood. The receptors were sampled from a man aged 18-30 years in good health.

The chain employs TRBV6-5 and TRBJ2-3, with D perhaps matching TRBD2 (6 bases). Trimming pared 6 bases from V and 3 bases from J, leaving 13 bases between. Looked up from germline, CDR1 is MNHEY and CDR2 is SVGAGI. This CDR3 spans 14 amino acids. The CDR3 reads CASSPSSVTDTQYF. CDR3 nucleotides: TGTGCCAGCAGCCCCTCTAGCGTAACAGATACGCAGTATTTT.

The chain uses TRBV6-6 and TRBJ2-3; 7 bases match TRBD2. CDR1 MNHNY and CDR2 SVGAGI come from the germline V gene (reference sequence). The length of the CDR3 is 14 residues. J gave up 3 bases and V 2 bases, and 2 bases lay outside the gene matches. In DNA, the CDR3 is TGTGCCAGCAGTTACGGGACTAAGACAGATACGCAGTATTTT. Translation: CASSYGTKTDTQYF.

Regarding this clone: This sample includes further DNA sequences coding for the same CDR3. The chain uses TRBV27 and TRBJ2-7; D is unclear. V dropped 2 bases and J dropped 0 bases, with 8 bases sitting between them. This CDR3 comprises 14 residues. Germline CDR1 reads MNHEY; CDR2 reads SMNVEV (reference sequence). The CDR3 DNA reads as TGTGCCAGCAGTTTAGGTGGGTTCTCCTACGAGCAGTACTTC. Protein product: CASSLGGFSYEQYF.

V usage is TRBV4-1 and J usage is TRBJ2-7; D may be TRBD1 (6 bases). This CDR3 is 16 amino acids long. Germline assignment: CDR1 MGHRA and CDR2 YSYEKL. Trimming took 3 bases from V and 7 from J, leaving 22 bases between them. Written as DNA, the CDR3 is TGCGCCAGCAGCCAGGGGGCTCCGGGACCCCGCGGGGAGCAGTACTTC. Its translation: CASSQGAPGPRGEQYF.